A selection of T cell receptor beta chains follows, all from one sample in a study of blood T cell repertoires in COVID-19. Method: immunoSEQ multiplex PCR; TCRdb's copy keeps in-frame clones and lacks some. The profile shows 140,000 to 150,000 clones, about 87% of them singletons. Sequencing was performed on peripheral blood. Source of these receptors: a woman aged 45-59 years with acute or convalescent COVID-19. CDR3s include the opening cysteine and the closing phenylalanine or tryptophan. A D gene is named only where the DNA matches it firmly. Part of the rows lack a size; the others show once, few, many or a class for expanded clones.

D gene | clone size | CDR3 length | V gene | CDR3 protein
- | - | 14 | TRBV5-4 | CASSLAGDYNEQFF
- | - | 13 | TRBV27 | CATGDGSAQPQHF
- | - | 16 | TRBV27 | CASSLFPLPGNTEAFF
- | - | 12 | TRBV30 | CAWSVLESPLHF
- | - | 13 | TRBV3-1/TRBV3-2 | CASSQGGRNTIYF
TRBD1 | - | 13 | TRBV29-1 | CSVEYRGGEKLFF
- | - | 15 | TRBV13 | CASSLPSSYNSPLHF
- | once | 17 | TRBV3-1/TRBV3-2 | CASSSRPTGAWNYGYTF
TRBD1 | once | 13 | TRBV2 | CASNPTGTYEQYF
- | - | 13 | TRBV10-2 | CASTGNPPYEQYF